This T cell receptor (beta chain) was found in a study of response to subunit inactivated influenza vaccine. Study conclusions and caveats: It was suggested by the authors that few new T cells are recruited by each seasonal influenza vaccination.

MiXCR, applied by TCRdb to the RT-PCR reads, yields one record per CDR3 protein. The sample lists more than 450,000 distinct CDR3 sequences; around 8% were seen once. Ten or more counts support this clonotype. As yet, its antigen is unknown. This TCR came from a man aged 50 to 75 who received an inactivated influenza vaccine. Sequenced here: PBMCs from blood, sampled around 25 months after vaccination.

Here the CDR3 DNA reads TGCAGCGTTGGCCCGTGGGGGGCTTACGAGCAGTACTTC. As protein: CSVGPWGAYEQYF. The chain couples TRBV29-1 to TRBJ2-7; TRBD1 or TRBD2 may be the D gene (6 bases each). The CDR3 extends over 13 amino acids. The V end lost 4 bases, the J end lost 4 bases, and 14 bases lay between the germline ends. Germline assignment: CDR1 SQVTM and CDR2 ANQGSEA.